The rows below give T cell receptor beta chains drawn from one sample of a study of regulatory T cells in long-lasting Graves disease. Each CDR3 protein gets one entry after TCRdb re-called the multiplex PCR reads with MiXCR. Among roughly 380,000 distinct CDR3 sequences listed, approximately 15% were seen once. These sequences were also reported in another study, on T cells in Graves' hyperthyroidism and ophthalmopathy.

Sequenced material: peripheral blood mononuclear cells (PBMCs), taken at new diagnosis, from a patient treated with antithyroid drugs. These receptors all come from a man in his forties or fifties with Graves disease. Both conserved end residues are part of each CDR3. Fields, in order: clone size, D gene, J gene, V gene, CDR3 protein, CDR3 DNA. D genes are given only for firm matches. Clone size, where shown, is once, few, many, or a class for clones that have expanded.

>NA|NA|TRBJ1-5|TRBV20-1
CSAVVHAGARLNQPQHF
TGCAGTGCTGTAGTCCACGCAGGGGCAAGGCTAAATCAGCCCCAGCATTTT
>few|NA|TRBJ1-2|TRBV28
CASSSLQVFNYGYTF
TGTGCCAGCAGTTCCCTGCAGGTTTTTAACTATGGCTACACCTTC
>many|TRBD2|TRBJ2-1|TRBV27
CASSNSGGPPYNEQFF
TGTGCCAGCAGTAATAGCGGGGGGCCCCCCTACAATGAGCAGTTCTTC
>many|NA|TRBJ2-5|TRBV30
CAWSAGRWETQYF
TGTGCCTGGAGTGCGGGACGGTGGGAGACCCAGTACTTC
>many|TRBD2|TRBJ2-3|TRBV5-1
CASSAGLILNTDTQYF
TGCGCCAGCAGCGCGGGACTAATCTTGAACACAGATACGCAGTATTTT
>NA|TRBD1|TRBJ1-5|TRBV9
CASSLAGGRQPQHF
TGTGCCAGCAGCCTCGCAGGGGGAAGGCAGCCCCAGCATTTT
>NA|TRBD2|TRBJ2-1|TRBV6-1
CASSRGGPWGNEQFF
TGTGCCAGCAGTCGCGGGGGGCCGTGGGGCAATGAGCAGTTCTTC
>many|NA|TRBJ2-2|TRBV20-1
CSARTDGNTGELFF
TGCAGTGCTAGGACGGACGGTAACACCGGGGAGCTGTTTTTT
>many|NA|TRBJ2-3|TRBV20-1
CSASVSGHSTDTQYF
TGCAGTGCTAGTGTATCGGGACATAGCACAGATACGCAGTATTTT
>many|TRBD2|TRBJ2-3|TRBV20-1
CSARVAGGDTQYF
TGCAGTGCTAGAGTAGCGGGGGGAGATACGCAGTATTTT
>many|NA|TRBJ2-5|TRBV29-1
CSVMQGSETQYF
TGCAGCGTTATGCAGGGTTCAGAGACCCAGTACTTC
>many|NA|TRBJ2-5|TRBV2
CASSDGETQYF
TGTGCCAGCAGTGACGGAGAGACCCAGTACTTC
>many|NA|TRBJ1-1|TRBV7-9
CASSPRTVTEAFF
TGTGCCAGCAGCCCCCGGACGGTCACTGAAGCTTTCTTT
>NA|NA|TRBJ1-4|TRBV7-6
CASSLARAAYNEKLFF
TGTGCCAGCAGCTTAGCGCGGGCAGCTTATAATGAAAAACTGTTTTTT
>NA|NA|TRBJ1-5|TRBV7-8
CASTAVPGVGQPQHF
TGTGCCAGCACCGCAGTCCCGGGTGTCGGACAGCCCCAGCATTTT
>few|TRBD2|TRBJ2-2|TRBV4-1
CASSPRAGGNTGELFF
TGCGCCAGCAGCCCCCGCGCGGGGGGGAACACCGGGGAGCTGTTTTTT
>few|NA|TRBJ2-1|TRBV12-3/TRBV12-4
CASSPPGDEQFF
TGTGCCAGCAGCCCCCCCGGCGATGAGCAGTTCTTC
>many|TRBD2|TRBJ2-1|TRBV4-1
CASSHPGLAGGPDRYEQFF
TGCGCCAGCAGCCATCCAGGACTAGCGGGGGGGCCTGATAGGTATGAGCAGTTCTTC
>few|NA|TRBJ1-1|TRBV6-2/TRBV6-3
CASSPAGANTEAFF
TGTGCCAGCAGCCCGGCAGGGGCGAACACTGAAGCTTTCTTT
>NA|NA|TRBJ2-7|TRBV19
CASSSAPSYEQYF
TGTGCCAGTAGTAGTGCACCCTCCTACGAGCAGTACTTC
>NA|TRBD2|TRBJ2-2|TRBV5-5
CASSLREGFILTGELFF
TGTGCCAGCAGCTTGAGGGAGGGCTTCATTCTCACCGGGGAGCTCTTTTTT
>few|NA|TRBJ2-5|TRBV4-1
CASSQDPRLYTASGYQETQYF
TGCGCCAGCAGCCAAGACCCAAGACTGTACACTGCGAGCGGGTACCAAGAGACCCAGTACTTC
>many|NA|TRBJ1-6|TRBV3-2
CASSQDQTGYNSPLHF
TGTGCCAGCAGCCAAGATCAGACAGGGTATAATTCACCCCTCCACTTT
>NA|TRBD2|TRBJ2-1|TRBV3-1
CASSQGRAGGPYNEQFF
TGTGCCAGCAGCCAAGGTCGAGCGGGGGGGCCCTACAATGAGCAGTTCTTC
>NA|NA|TRBJ1-2|TRBV28
CASSTTTYGYTF
TGTGCCAGCTCGACAACAACCTATGGCTACACCTTC
>many|NA|TRBJ2-1|TRBV18
CASSPRVGVRNEQFF
TGTGCCAGCTCACCTCGTGTAGGGGTGCGCAATGAGCAGTTCTTC
>many|NA|TRBJ2-1|TRBV11-3
CASSLQPGAYNEQFF
TGTGCCAGCAGCTTACAGCCGGGCGCCTACAATGAGCAGTTCTTC
>few|NA|TRBJ2-3|TRBV9
CASSVGQQEGDTQYF
TGTGCCAGCAGCGTAGGGCAGCAGGAGGGAGATACGCAGTATTTT
>many|TRBD2|TRBJ2-5|TRBV2
CASSGLAAETQYF
TGTGCCAGCAGTGGGCTAGCGGCGGAGACCCAGTACTTC
>NA|TRBD1|TRBJ2-2|TRBV5-4
CASSKPGTGGTGELFF
TGTGCCAGCAGCAAACCCGGGACAGGGGGAACCGGGGAGCTGTTTTTT